The 29 T cell receptor beta chains presented below share a single source sample, sequenced in a study of monozygotic twins with inflammatory bowel disease (dated by TCRdb to between 2018 and 2021). The library was produced with 5' RACE. The sequencer listed for this sample is Illumina HiSeq 2500. Following reprocessing of the reads by TCRdb, the data hold one row per CDR3 protein sequence and no DNA is available. The sample's own table lists around 47,000 distinct CDR3 sequences. Clones ranked in the top ten supply 5.3% of the sample. Sequenced: blood. All receptors come from a human donor with ulcerative colitis or Crohn's disease, or a healthy co-twin of an affected twin (not recorded which).

This chain links TRBV12-3 or TRBV12-4 with TRBJ1-2. There are 12 residues in the CDR3. The chain's CDR3 is CASREGKYGYTF.

This clonotype is called medium-sized based on its frequency. The chain uses TRBV5-1 and TRBJ2-1; TCRdb outputs TRBD1, but without DNA this stays unchecked. Germline CDR1 and CDR2: SGHRS and YFSETQ. This CDR3 contains 16 residues. The CDR3: CASSKEGTGSNNEQFF.

This chain uses TRBV19 with TRBJ1-1; the D gene TCRdb calls, TRBD1, cannot be checked with no DNA. CDR1 LNHDA and CDR2 SQIVND come from the germline V gene (reference sequence). The CDR3 is 14 amino acids. CDR3 residues: CASRGNRMNTEAFF.

The chain is built from TRBV2 and TRBJ1-4; TCRdb designates TRBD1, a call that cannot be tested without DNA. The CDR3 is made up of 16 amino acids. Germline V CDR1 and CDR2: SNHLY, FYNNEI. CDR3 in amino acids: CASWGTVGSTNAKLFF.

The J gene is TRBJ2-1, the V gene TRBV7-9; without DNA, the TCRdb call of TRBD2 cannot be checked. The CDR3 is 17 residues long. Looked up from germline, CDR1 is SEHNR and CDR2 is FQNEAQ (reference sequence). This CDR3 is CASSSHYPSGVGNEQFF.

The rearrangement links TRBV5-1 to TRBJ2-3; TCRdb indicates TRBD2, and absent DNA this call remains unverified. The CDR3 contains 16 residues. Per germline, CDR1 SGHRS and CDR2 YFSETQ. CDR3 loop: CASSSKTSGSTDTQYF.

The chain employs TRBV12-3 or TRBV12-4 and TRBJ1-5; TCRdb indicates TRBD1, and absent DNA this call remains unverified. CDR3 length: 15 amino acids. CDR3 amino acids: CASSYGSRGPQPQHF.

J is TRBJ1-6 and V is TRBV6-6; the TCRdb D gene call, TRBD1, has no DNA to confirm it. Germline V gene data show CDR1 as MNHNY and CDR2 as SVGAGI (reference sequence). The CDR3 is 14 amino acids. CDR3 sequence: CASSYGDSNSPLHF.

This chain uses TRBV20-1 with TRBJ2-3; without DNA, the TCRdb call of TRBD2 cannot be checked. CDR3 length equals 16 residues. The germline CDR1 and CDR2 sequences are DFQATT and SNEGSKA (reference sequence). CDR3 sequence reads: CSARDLAGLVTDTQYF.

The J gene is TRBJ1-2, the V gene TRBV4-1; TCRdb lists TRBD1, though no DNA is available to test this call. The germline CDR1 and CDR2 sequences are MGHRA and YSYEKL. This CDR3 has 15 residues. CDR3 sequence: CASSQDRAGAWGYTF.

The chain carries TRBV7-6 and TRBJ2-3; TCRdb returns TRBD2, unconfirmable since there is no DNA. Germline CDR1 is SGHVS and CDR2 is FNYEAQ. The CDR3 extends over 15 amino acids. The CDR3 region is CASSLDPAVTDTQYF. The full variable domain, in which reference TRBV7-6 and TRBJ2-3 provide the parts outside the CDR3, is GAGVSQSPRYKVTKRGQDVALRCDPISGHVSLYWYRQALGQGPEFLTYFNYEAQQDKSGLPNDRFSAERPEGSISTLTIQRTEQRDSAMYRCASSLDPAVTDTQYFGPGTRLTVL.

The V and J genes are TRBV7-8 and TRBJ2-1; no DNA is available, so the TRBD1 call from TCRdb remains unchecked. Germline V gene data show CDR1 as SGHVS and CDR2 as FQNEAQ. CDR3 length equals 15 residues. The CDR3 loop reads CASSLVPDRYNEQFF. Together with reference TRBV7-8 and TRBJ2-1, the CDR3 gives the full variable domain: GAGVSQSPRYKVAKRGQDVALRCDPISGHVSLFWYQQALGQGPEFLTYFQNEAQLDKSGLPSDRFFAERPEGSVSTLKIQRTQQEDSAVYLCASSLVPDRYNEQFFGPGTRLTVL.

The chain employs TRBV3-1 and TRBJ2-7; TCRdb lists TRBD1, though no DNA is available to test this call. The CDR3 sequence is 14 residues long. Germline V gene data show CDR1 as LGHDT and CDR2 as YNNKEL (reference sequence). CDR3 protein: CASSPGTNSYEQYF.

The rearrangement uses TRBV5-1 and TRBJ1-6. Germline V gives CDR1 SGHRS, CDR2 YFSETQ. CDR3 length: 13 residues. CDR3: CASSLEADSPLHF.

Here the CDR3 reads CSAGGVGIQYF. The J gene is TRBJ2-4, the V gene TRBV20-1; TCRdb indicates TRBD2, and absent DNA this call remains unverified. The CDR3 is 11 amino acids. The germline V gene encodes CDR1 DFQATT and CDR2 SNEGSKA (reference sequence).

The J gene is TRBJ2-1, the V gene TRBV7-8; TCRdb designates TRBD1, a call that cannot be tested without DNA. The CDR3 is 13 amino acids. Germline V gives CDR1 SGHVS, CDR2 FQNEAQ. CDR3: CASNRVDYNEQFF.

The chain is built from TRBV30 and TRBJ2-3; the TRBD1 assignment by TCRdb is unverifiable without DNA. Germline CDR1 and CDR2: GTSNPN and SVGIG (reference sequence). The CDR3 runs to 17 residues. This CDR3 is CAWSVRGVGQGIDTQYF.

V is TRBV7-7 and J is TRBJ2-3; TCRdb gives TRBD2 as the D gene, but with no DNA this cannot be confirmed. Per the germline V gene, CDR1 is SSHAT and CDR2 is FNYEAQ (reference sequence). CDR3 size: 14 residues. The CDR3 sequence is CASSASGPTDTQYF.

This clonotype is called medium-sized (0.01 to 0.1%) based on its frequency. V is TRBV20-1 and J is TRBJ2-7; TCRdb's D call, TRBD1, is unchecked because there is no DNA. The length of the CDR3 is 13 residues. The germline gives CDR1 DFQATT, CDR2 SNEGSKA (reference sequence). The CDR3 is CSAGRDRAYEQYF.

This rearrangement joins TRBV20-1 to TRBJ2-7. CDR3 size: 14 residues. The germline V gene encodes CDR1 DFQATT and CDR2 SNEGSKA (reference sequence). CDR3 sequence reads: CSARVTQRAYEQYF.

This clonotype is called medium-sized based on its frequency. The chain recombines TRBV30 with TRBJ2-7. The length of the CDR3 is 11 residues. Germline V gives CDR1 GTSNPN, CDR2 SVGIG (reference sequence). The CDR3 is CAWSQDSEQYF.

The CDR3 sequence: CATGTVVEAFF. The genes are TRBV28 and TRBJ1-1; TCRdb's D call, TRBD1, is unchecked because there is no DNA. The CDR3 has 11 residues. CDR1 and CDR2 (germline): MDHEN, SYDVKM.

The V gene is TRBV10-2, the J gene TRBJ2-7; TCRdb designates TRBD1, a call that cannot be tested without DNA. Germline V gives CDR1 WSHSY, CDR2 SAAADI. The CDR3 contains 12 residues. The CDR3 region is CASSESGAGQYF.

The chain couples TRBV20-1 to TRBJ2-1; as DNA is missing, the TRBD2 call by TCRdb cannot be tested. The CDR3 contains 16 residues. Germline CDR1 DFQATT, CDR2 SNEGSKA (reference sequence). The CDR3 here is CSARVLAGDSYNEQFF.

The V call is TRBV15, the J call TRBJ2-5. The CDR3 length is 13 residues. Germline V CDR1 and CDR2: LNHNV, YYDKDF (reference sequence). The CDR3 loop reads CATSRDLVETQYF.

The chain uses TRBV30 and TRBJ2-1; TCRdb calls TRBD2, which cannot be checked without DNA. CDR3 size: 13 residues. The germline CDR1 and CDR2 sequences are GTSNPN and SVGIG (reference sequence). CDR3 sequence: CAWGLAGVNEQFF.

The chain employs TRBV29-1 and TRBJ2-7; TCRdb gives TRBD1 as the D gene, but with no DNA this cannot be confirmed. Looked up from germline, CDR1 is SQVTM and CDR2 is ANQGSEA. CDR3 length: 13 residues. CDR3 sequence: CSVEGTFSYEQYF.

This rearrangement joins TRBV28 to TRBJ2-2; TCRdb proposes TRBD2, but this gene call is untestable without DNA. This CDR3 is built from 12 residues. The germline V gene has CDR1 MDHEN and CDR2 SYDVKM. CDR3 sequence: CASTSEGGELFF.

The CDR3: CASSRTGTTSYNEQFF. The chain carries TRBV7-3 and TRBJ2-1; TCRdb picks TRBD2, but there is no DNA to check that call. CDR1 is SGHTA and CDR2 is FQGTGA in the germline V gene. CDR3 length equals 16 residues.